A single sample gave rise to the 19 T cell receptor beta chains below, sequenced in a study of blood T cell repertoires in COVID-19. This table comes from immunoSEQ multiplex PCR, and its TCRdb copy is limited to in-frame clones, with some not included. This table holds a few hundred thousand clones, around 89% found once. What was sequenced was peripheral blood. Every receptor here comes from a man aged 25-45 years with acute or convalescent COVID-19.

The V gene is TRBV5-4, the J gene TRBJ2-1; 9 bases are a match to TRBD2. The CDR3 consists of 15 residues. V lost 4 bases, J lost 11 bases, and 13 bases stayed unmatched. Germline V gene sequence: CDR1 SGHNT, CDR2 YYREEE (reference sequence). This CDR3 is CASSPGERGAVQQFF. DNA of the CDR3: TGTGCCAGCAGCCCGGGGGAGCGGGGGGCAGTCCAGCAGTTCTTC.

The chain links TRBV13 to TRBJ1-3, with D possibly TRBD1 on 6 matching bases. Trimming removed 4 bases from V and 0 bases from J, with 16 bases in between. The CDR3 loop spans 17 amino acids. CDR1 is PRHDT, CDR2 FYEKMQ, per germline (reference sequence). The CDR3 DNA reads as TGTGCCAGCAGCTCACAGGGTTTACTCCCCTCTGGAAACACCATATATTTT. Its protein is CASSSQGLLPSGNTIYF.

The V gene is TRBV7-8, the J gene TRBJ2-6; weak D call: TRBD2 (6 bases). Per the germline V gene, CDR1 is SGHVS and CDR2 is FQNEAQ. The CDR3 runs to 19 residues. Trimming took off 4 bases at V and 4 bases at J, with 23 bases between the two ends. CDR3 amino acids: CASSSQITRRAAGANVLTF. Here the CDR3 DNA reads TGTGCCAGCAGCTCACAGATCACGAGGAGGGCAGCCGGGGCCAACGTCCTGACTTTC. Complete variable domain (other parts from reference TRBV7-8 and TRBJ2-6): GAGVSQSPRYKVAKRGQDVALRCDPISGHVSLFWYQQALGQGPEFLTYFQNEAQLDKSGLPSDRFFAERPEGSVSTLKIQRTQQEDSAVYLCASSSQITRRAAGANVLTFGAGSRLTVL.

The chain employs TRBV28 and TRBJ1-1, with D unclear. The V gene lost 3 bases and the J gene lost 0 bases, with 8 bases spanning the gap. Germline loops: CDR1 MDHEN, CDR2 SYDVKM. CDR3 length: 14 residues. The CDR3 loop reads CASSFVPVNTEAFF. CDR3 coding DNA: TGTGCCAGCAGTTTCGTCCCCGTGAACACTGAAGCTTTCTTT. Complete variable domain (other parts from reference TRBV28 and TRBJ1-1): DVKVTQSSRYLVKRTGEKVFLECVQDMDHENMFWYRQDPGLGLRLIYFSYDVKMKEKGDIPEGYSVSREKKERFSLILESASTNQTSMYLCASSFVPVNTEAFFGQGTRLTVV.

V gene TRBV9 combines with J gene TRBJ2-3; 12 bases line up with TRBD2. CDR1 is SGDLS and CDR2 is YYNGEE in the germline V gene. The CDR3 spans 16 residues. After removal of 5 bases from V and 3 bases from J, the junction contained 7 bases not matched to a gene. Here the CDR3 DNA reads TGTGCCAGCAGTCGGACTAGCGGGGTAAAAACAGATACGCAGTATTTT. Translation: CASSRTSGVKTDTQYF.

The chain is built from TRBV13 and TRBJ2-4; 7 bases fit TRBD2. Germline trimming cut 6 bases from V and 0 bases from J; bases unmatched to any gene: 5. The CDR3 totals 15 residues. Germline CDR1 is PRHDT and CDR2 is FYEKMQ (reference sequence). As DNA, the CDR3 is TGTGCCAGCAGTTCTAGCGGACTAGCCAAAAACATTCAGTACTTC. Translating it yields CASSSSGLAKNIQYF.

The chain carries TRBV24-1 and TRBJ1-5, with D uncertain. V lost 0 bases and J lost 0, with 11 bases in between. Germline V gene data show CDR1 as KGHDR and CDR2 as SFDVKD. This CDR3 is built from 17 residues. The CDR3 region has the DNA TGTGCCACCAGTGATTTGTTTCTCAGGTATAGCAATCAGCCCCAGCATTTT. Its translation is CATSDLFLRYSNQPQHF.

This chain joins TRBV5-1 and TRBJ2-3, with TRBD2 matching 14 bases. This CDR3 contains 15 residues. Per the germline V gene, CDR1 is SGHRS and CDR2 is YFSETQ. V dropped 5 bases and J dropped 4; count of bases not matched to a gene: 3. As DNA, the CDR3 is TGCGCCAGCAGAGGGACTAGCGGGAGACCAGATACGCAGTATTTT. Protein: CASRGTSGRPDTQYF.

The rearrangement uses TRBV7-9 and TRBJ2-2; 7 bases are shared with TRBD1. Germline CDR1 reads SEHNR; CDR2 reads FQNEAQ (reference sequence). The CDR3 loop spans 15 amino acids. With V trimmed by 1 base and J by 6 bases, 5 bases remained unmatched. The CDR3 nucleotides read TGTGCCAGCAGCTTAGGAGGGGGCAGATCCGGGGAGCTGTTTTTT. Translation: CASSLGGGRSGELFF.

The rearrangement joins TRBV15 to TRBJ2-3, with 8 nucleotides matching TRBD2. The CDR3 has 18 amino acids. Germline lookup yields CDR1 LNHNV and CDR2 YYDKDF (reference sequence). With 0 bases clipped from V and 2 bases from J, the junction kept 10 bases outside the gene matches. CDR3 sequence: CATSRENPSGSNTDTQYF. CDR3 nucleotide sequence: TGTGCCACCAGCAGAGAAAACCCCAGCGGGAGCAACACAGATACGCAGTATTTT.

The rearrangement uses TRBV28 and TRBJ2-5; 9 bases agree with TRBD2. There are 17 residues in the CDR3. Trimming took 6 bases from V and 2 from J; bases not matched to a gene: 13. CDR1 and CDR2 (germline): MDHEN, SYDVKM. As DNA, the CDR3 is TGTGCCAGCAGCATCCCAGCGGGGGGCCCGTGGCAAGAGACCCAGTACTTC. Its translation is CASSIPAGGPWQETQYF.

CDR3 nucleotide sequence: TGTGCCAGCAGTGCAGCAGGGGAGAATGAAAAACTGTTTTTT. This translates into CASSAAGENEKLFF. J is TRBJ1-4 and V is TRBV28, with a weak D call TRBD1 (6 bases). Per germline, CDR1 MDHEN and CDR2 SYDVKM. The CDR3 sequence is 14 residues long. V lost 5 bases, J lost 5 bases, and 12 bases lay in between.

This chain links TRBV5-1 with TRBJ2-5, with D perhaps matching TRBD2 (6 bases). V was shortened by 5 bases and J by 5 bases, with 16 bases between the two germline ends. The CDR3 spans 14 residues. Germline V gene data show CDR1 as SGHRS and CDR2 as YFSETQ. DNA for the CDR3: TGCGCCAGCAGTAAACGGGGCGGGGACGAGACCCAGTACTTC. Amino acid sequence: CASSKRGGDETQYF.

This chain joins TRBV30 and TRBJ2-3; a weak D match, TRBD2 (5 bases). The CDR3 contains 12 residues. Between the trimmed V and J ends, which lost 5 bases and 10 bases, there was a span of 16 bases. Per the germline V gene, CDR1 is GTSNPN and CDR2 is SVGIG (reference sequence). CDR3 residues: CAWDRPDFSQYF. The CDR3 coding sequence is TGTGCCTGGGACCGACCGGACTTTTCGCAGTATTTT.

The chain joins TRBV7-8 to TRBJ2-5, with D perhaps TRBD1 (6 bases). V was cut by 1 base and J by 3 bases, with 12 bases left in between. The CDR3 extends over 15 amino acids. In germline, CDR1 is SGHVS, CDR2 FQNEAQ. CDR3 residues: CASSLGGTKKETQYF. CDR3 nucleotides: TGTGCCAGCAGCTTAGGAGGGACAAAGAAAGAGACCCAGTACTTC.

The J gene is TRBJ1-1, the V gene TRBV6-5; tentatively, D is TRBD1 (5 bases). The CDR3 spans 12 residues. V was pared by 8 bases and J by 4 bases, with 11 bases between. Per the germline V gene, CDR1 is MNHEY and CDR2 is SVGAGI. The CDR3: CASRAGLTEAFF. DNA of the CDR3: TGTGCCAGCCGAGCAGGGCTCACTGAAGCTTTCTTT.

V and J are TRBV7-2 and TRBJ2-3; 9 bases match TRBD2. CDR1 and CDR2 from the germline V gene are SGHTA and FQGNSA. The CDR3 is made up of 14 amino acids. The V segment lost 4 bases and the J segment 3 bases; nucleotides outside the gene matches: 2. CDR3 sequence reads: CASSSTSGTDTQYF. In nucleotides, the CDR3 is TGTGCCAGCAGCTCGACTAGCGGTACAGATACGCAGTATTTT.

This clone was observed once. The chain joins TRBV6-2 or TRBV6-3 to TRBJ2-5; 7 bases fit TRBD2. From germline, CDR1 is MNHEY and CDR2 SVGEGT. This CDR3 has 18 residues. The J segment lost 4 bases and the V segment lost 6 bases, leaving 20 bases of the junction unmatched. The CDR3 DNA reads as TGTGCCAGCAGCCCTCGTGGGAGCGGGATATCTCGAGGAGAGACCCAGTACTTC. This gives the protein CASSPRGSGISRGETQYF.

This chain links TRBV7-2 with TRBJ2-7; possibly TRBD1 for D (5 bases). The CDR3 has 15 residues. Germline values: CDR1 SGHTA, CDR2 FQGNSA. Deletions cut 5 bases from V and 3 bases from J, with 17 bases between. CDR3 sequence (DNA): TGTGCCAGCAGCCCCGACAGACCCTCCTACTACGAGCAGTACTTC. Residues: CASSPDRPSYYEQYF.